The present TCR beta chain was sequenced within a study of beta chain features in type 1 diabetes. Overall study context: Healthy donors and patients showed comparable age, gender and cell yields.

V was clipped by 10 bases and J by 3 bases; unmatched bases: 4. The CDR3 extends over 13 amino acids. Germline V gives CDR1 MNHNS, CDR2 SASEGT. This clone was seen only a few times. The antigen remains unidentified. Expressed TCRB transcripts got sequenced, as all isolated RNA was reverse transcribed. Sequenced by immunoSEQ multiplex PCR; TCRdb stores in-frame clones only, minus some. The sample yields about 240,000 clones, around 13% seen once. CD4+ naive, central memory, regulatory and stem cell-like memory subsets were isolated by sorting on CD45RO/CCR7/CD25/CD127/CD95/CD27. General study findings and limits: Diminished insertions and augmented deletions at VDJ junctions characterized type 1 diabetes patients. Within each of all four CD4+ subsets, Type 1 diabetes patients had TCRB CDR3s that were moderately but significantly shorter. Patients and controls would be equally affected if PCR favored shorter templates.

This chain connects TRBV6-1 to TRBJ2-4, with 9 bases fitting TRBD2. The sample consisted of naive CD4+ T cells from blood. The TCR originated in a man aged 25-45 years with type 1 diabetes. As DNA, the CDR3 is TGTGCCACCTTTAGCGGGGGCAAAAACATTCAGTACTTC. Translated: CATFSGGKNIQYF.